This T cell receptor (beta chain) was captured in a study of CD8 T cells in Susac syndrome. The authors reverse transcribed roughly 0.5 to 1 ug RNA with random hexamers. TCRdb fed the immunoSEQ multiplex PCR reads into MiXCR, producing one record per CDR3 protein. The data contain under 200,000 distinct CDR3 sequences, about 91% of them seen just once; the ten biggest clones take up 0.085% to 0.09%. CDR3 size: 14 residues. The germline gives CDR1 DFQATT, CDR2 SNEGSKA (reference sequence). V lost 3 bases and J 8 bases, leaving 17 bases between the germline ends. J is TRBJ2-1 and V is TRBV20-1; tentative D call: TRBD2 (5 bases). The sample was CD4+ T cells from PBMCs. This clonotype originated in a human donor with Susac syndrome. CDR3 coding DNA: TGCAGTGCTAGTCGTTTTCTAGCTTTGGATGAGCAGTTCTTC. The encoded protein is CSASRFLALDEQFF.